One and the same sample provided the 3 T cell receptor beta chains below, sequenced in a study of tumor and adjacent non-tumor tissue in lung cancer. RNA was extracted from bulk tissue without any cell sorting. TCRbeta libraries were built with three rounds of nested PCR, modified from ARM-PCR. TCRdb reprocessed the multiplex PCR reads with MiXCR, giving one entry per CDR3 protein. The sample contains about 120,000 distinct CDR3 sequences, around 82% of which appear only once. Sequencing used lung tumor tissue. The origin of the receptors is a man aged 70 or older with non-small cell lung cancer.

The chain recombines TRBV10-3 with TRBJ2-1; D call uncertain. V was pared by 3 bases and J by 15 bases, with 27 bases between. The CDR3 length is 16 residues. Looked up from germline, CDR1 is ENHRY and CDR2 is SYGVKD. CDR3: CAISDSSGSLPNVRFF. CDR3 nucleotide sequence: TGTGCCATCAGTGACTCATCCGGGTCCCTACCTAACGTAAGGTTCTTC.

Notes on this clonotype: Given the absence of the conserved phenylalanine or tryptophan at the CDR3 end, a read error is likely. The chain combines TRBV14 with TRBJ1-6; the D gene is possibly TRBD1 (5 bases). Germline V gene lookup returns CDR1 SGHDN and CDR2 FVKESK. CDR3 length equals 16 residues. This CDR3 reads CASSQGRGLPNSPLHL. Written as DNA, the CDR3 is TGTGCCAGCAGTCAAGGAAGGGGCCTGCCCAATTCACCCCTCCACCTT.

A note on this clonotype: The junction and the germline gene differ at one end; a read error may be behind it. The gene calls are TRBV7-9 and TRBJ2-5; D is perhaps TRBD1 or TRBD2 (5 bases each). CDR1 SEHNR and CDR2 FQNEAQ come from the germline V gene (reference sequence). The CDR3 covers 15 residues. The CDR3 here is CASSLIVRGLETQYF. CDR3 nucleotides: TGTGCCAGCAGCTTAATCGTGAGGGGCCTAGAGACCCAATACTTC.